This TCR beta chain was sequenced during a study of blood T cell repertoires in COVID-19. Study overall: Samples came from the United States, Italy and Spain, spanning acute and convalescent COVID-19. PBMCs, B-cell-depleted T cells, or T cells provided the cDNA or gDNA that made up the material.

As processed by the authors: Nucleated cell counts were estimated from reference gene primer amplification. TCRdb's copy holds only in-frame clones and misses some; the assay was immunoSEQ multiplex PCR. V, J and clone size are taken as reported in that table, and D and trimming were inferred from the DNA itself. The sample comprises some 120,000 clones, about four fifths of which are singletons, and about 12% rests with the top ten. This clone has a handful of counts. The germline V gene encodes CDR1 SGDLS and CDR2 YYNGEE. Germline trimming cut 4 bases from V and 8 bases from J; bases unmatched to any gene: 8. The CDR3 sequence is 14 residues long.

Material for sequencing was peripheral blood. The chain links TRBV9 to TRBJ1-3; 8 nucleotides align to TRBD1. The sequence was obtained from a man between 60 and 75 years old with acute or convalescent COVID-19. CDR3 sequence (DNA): TGTGCCAGCAGCTGGACAGGGTCCACGGACACCATATATTTT. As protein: CASSWTGSTDTIYF.